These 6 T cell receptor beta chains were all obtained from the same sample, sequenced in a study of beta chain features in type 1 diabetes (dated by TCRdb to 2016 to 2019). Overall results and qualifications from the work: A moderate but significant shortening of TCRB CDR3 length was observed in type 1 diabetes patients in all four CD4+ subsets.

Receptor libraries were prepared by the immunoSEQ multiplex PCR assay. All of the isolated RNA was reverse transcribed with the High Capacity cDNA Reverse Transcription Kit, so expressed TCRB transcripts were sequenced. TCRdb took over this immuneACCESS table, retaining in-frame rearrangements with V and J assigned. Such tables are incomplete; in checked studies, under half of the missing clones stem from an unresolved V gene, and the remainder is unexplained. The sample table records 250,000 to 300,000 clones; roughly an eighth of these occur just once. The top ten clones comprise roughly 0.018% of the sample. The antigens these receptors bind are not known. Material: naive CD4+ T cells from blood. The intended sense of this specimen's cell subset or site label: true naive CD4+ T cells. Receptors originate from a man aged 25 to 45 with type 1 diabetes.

The chain's CDR3 is CASSFTGSGANVLTF. CDR3 nucleotides: TGTGCCAGCAGCTTCACAGGCTCTGGGGCCAACGTCCTGACTTTC. This sequence joins TRBV7-9 and TRBJ2-6; a possible D gene is TRBD1 (5 bases). Trimming took off 3 bases at V and 0 bases at J, with 6 bases between the two ends. The CDR3 length is 15 residues. Germline CDR1 SEHNR, CDR2 FQNEAQ (reference sequence).

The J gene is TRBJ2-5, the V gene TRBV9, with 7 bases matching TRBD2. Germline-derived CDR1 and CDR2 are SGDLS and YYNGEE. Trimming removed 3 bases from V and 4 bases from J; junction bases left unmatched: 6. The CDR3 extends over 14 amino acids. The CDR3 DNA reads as TGTGCCAGCAGCGACCCCTCGGGGGGAGAGACCCAGTACTTC. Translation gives CASSDPSGGETQYF. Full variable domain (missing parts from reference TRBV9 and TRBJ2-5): DSGVTQTPKHLITATGQRVTLRCSPRSGDLSVYWYQQSLDQGLQFLIQYYNGEERAKGNILERFSAQQFPDLHSELNLSSLELGDSALYFCASSDPSGGETQYFGPGTRLLVL.

CDR3 in amino acids: CASSLDGNYGYTF. In DNA, the CDR3 is TGTGCCAGCAGCCTCGACGGGAACTATGGCTACACCTTC. The J gene is TRBJ1-2, the V gene TRBV2, with D uncertain. The CDR3 totals 13 residues. CDR1 is SNHLY, CDR2 FYNNEI, per germline. The ends were cut back, 6 bases at V and 2 bases at J, with 10 bases in the middle.

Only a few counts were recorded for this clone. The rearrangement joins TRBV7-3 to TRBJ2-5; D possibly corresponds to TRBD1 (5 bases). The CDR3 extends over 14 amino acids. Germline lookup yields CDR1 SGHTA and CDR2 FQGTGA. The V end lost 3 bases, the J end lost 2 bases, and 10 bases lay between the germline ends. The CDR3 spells CASSLGPTQETQYF. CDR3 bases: TGTGCCAGCAGCTTGGGGCCTACTCAAGAGACCCAGTACTTC.

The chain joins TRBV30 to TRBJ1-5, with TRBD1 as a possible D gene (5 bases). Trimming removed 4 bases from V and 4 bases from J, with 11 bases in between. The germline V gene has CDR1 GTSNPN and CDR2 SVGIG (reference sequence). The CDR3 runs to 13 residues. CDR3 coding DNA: TGTGCCTGGACTCACGGGGGGAATCAGCCCCAGCATTTT. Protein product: CAWTHGGNQPQHF. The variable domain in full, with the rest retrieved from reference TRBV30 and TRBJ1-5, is SQTIHQWPATLVQPVGSPLSLECTVEGTSNPNLYWYRQAAGRGLQLLFYSVGIGQISSEVPQNLSASRPQDRQFILSSKKLLLSDSGFYLCAWTHGGNQPQHFGDGTRLSIL.

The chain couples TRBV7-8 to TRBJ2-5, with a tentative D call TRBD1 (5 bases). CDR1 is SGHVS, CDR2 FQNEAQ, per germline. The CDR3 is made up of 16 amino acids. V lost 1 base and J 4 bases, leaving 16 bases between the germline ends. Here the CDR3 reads CASSLVQVGILETQYF. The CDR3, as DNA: TGTGCCAGCAGCTTAGTACAGGTCGGAATTCTAGAGACCCAGTACTTC.